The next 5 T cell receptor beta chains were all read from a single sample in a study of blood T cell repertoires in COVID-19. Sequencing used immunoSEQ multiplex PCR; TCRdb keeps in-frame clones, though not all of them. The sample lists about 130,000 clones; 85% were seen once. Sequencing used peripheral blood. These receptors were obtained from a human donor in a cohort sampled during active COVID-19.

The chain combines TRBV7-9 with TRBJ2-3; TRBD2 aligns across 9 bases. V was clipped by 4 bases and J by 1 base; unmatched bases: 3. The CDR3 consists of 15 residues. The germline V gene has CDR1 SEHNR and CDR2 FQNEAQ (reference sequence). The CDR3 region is CASSSTSGGTDTQYF. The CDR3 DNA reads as TGTGCCAGCAGCTCGACTAGCGGAGGCACAGATACGCAGTATTTT. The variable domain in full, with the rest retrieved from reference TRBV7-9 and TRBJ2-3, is DTGVSQNPRHKITKRGQNVTFRCDPISEHNRLYWYRQTLGQGPEFLTYFQNEAQLEKSRLLSDRFSAERPKGSFSTLEIQRTEQGDSAMYLCASSSTSGGTDTQYFGPGTRLTVL.

The CDR3 spells CASSPTNGNTIYF. CDR3 coding DNA: TGTGCCAGCTCACCTACTAATGGAAACACCATATATTTT. The V call is TRBV18, the J call TRBJ1-3; D gene unclear. Germline V gives CDR1 KGHSH, CDR2 LQKENI. Trimming stripped 3 bases from V and 3 bases from J, with 6 bases between. The CDR3 totals 13 residues.

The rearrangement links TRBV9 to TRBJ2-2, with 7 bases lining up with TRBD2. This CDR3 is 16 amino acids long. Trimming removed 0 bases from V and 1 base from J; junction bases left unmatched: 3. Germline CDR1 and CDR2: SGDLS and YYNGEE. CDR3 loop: CASSVESGGNTGELFF. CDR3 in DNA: TGTGCCAGCAGCGTAGAATCGGGGGGGAACACCGGGGAGCTGTTTTTT. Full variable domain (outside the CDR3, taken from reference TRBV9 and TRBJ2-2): DSGVTQTPKHLITATGQRVTLRCSPRSGDLSVYWYQQSLDQGLQFLIQYYNGEERAKGNILERFSAQQFPDLHSELNLSSLELGDSALYFCASSVESGGNTGELFFGEGSRLTVL.

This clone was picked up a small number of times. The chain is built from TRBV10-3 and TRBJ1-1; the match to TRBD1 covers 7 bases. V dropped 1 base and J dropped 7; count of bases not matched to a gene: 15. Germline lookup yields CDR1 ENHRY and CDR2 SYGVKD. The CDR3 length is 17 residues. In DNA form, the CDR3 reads TGTGCCATCAGTGAGTTCGGAAGGGGGGCGCGGGACAGTGAAGCTTTCTTT. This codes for CAISEFGRGARDSEAFF.

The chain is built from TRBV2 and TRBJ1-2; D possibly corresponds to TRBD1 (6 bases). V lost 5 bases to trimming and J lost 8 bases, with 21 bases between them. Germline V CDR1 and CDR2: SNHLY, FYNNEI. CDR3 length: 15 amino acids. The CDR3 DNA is TGTGCCAGCAGTTCACCGGACAGAGCGATGTCCGGCTACACCTTC. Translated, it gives CASSSPDRAMSGYTF.